The 27 T cell receptor beta chains below all came from one sample that was sequenced in a study of T-cell reconstitution after alpha-beta-depleted transplantation in children. Molecular barcoding with unique molecular identifiers was used for the TCRbeta library. Each CDR3 protein is one row after TCRdb ran MiXCR on the PCR reads. The sample yields about a million distinct CDR3 sequences, roughly 31% seen once. The material was PBMCs, mostly from graft donor cells, obtained 360 days after TCRalphabeta/CD19-depleted stem cell transplant. The source is a boy under two years old who had a stem cell transplant for SCID, so the T cells may come from the graft donor.

This chain's CDR3 is CASNPYRDSNQPQHF. As DNA, the CDR3 is TGTGCCAGCAACCCGTACCGGGATAGCAATCAGCCCCAGCATTTT. J is TRBJ1-5 and V is TRBV27, with D uncertain. Germline lookup yields CDR1 MNHEY and CDR2 SMNVEV (reference sequence). This CDR3 region has 15 residues. Between the trimmed V and J ends, which lost 7 bases and 0 bases, there was a span of 13 bases.

This clonotype was seen only a few times. The rearrangement links TRBV7-2 to TRBJ2-7; D unclear. The CDR3 is made up of 15 amino acids. Germline assignment: CDR1 SGHTA and CDR2 FQGNSA. The V end lost 0 bases, the J end lost 2 bases, and 11 bases lay between the germline ends. This CDR3 is CASSLAKHPAYEQYF. DNA of the CDR3: TGTGCCAGCAGCTTAGCGAAACACCCCGCCTACGAGCAGTACTTC. Full variable domain (outside the CDR3, taken from reference TRBV7-2 and TRBJ2-7): GAGVSQSPSNKVTEKGKDVELRCDPISGHTALYWYRQSLGQGLEFLIYFQGNSAPDKSGLPSDRFSAERTGGSVSTLTIQRTQQEDSAVYLCASSLAKHPAYEQYFGPGTRLTVT.

The chain employs TRBV7-8 and TRBJ2-1; 7 nucleotides agree with TRBD2. The V and J ends lost 1 base and 0 bases, in that order; junction bases with no gene match: 6. The CDR3 has 17 residues. Per germline, CDR1 SGHVS and CDR2 FQNEAQ. In nucleotides, the CDR3 is TGTGCCAGCAGCTTAGAGGGAGGGTGGGCCTCCTACAATGAGCAGTTCTTC. It specifies CASSLEGGWASYNEQFF. The full variable domain, with the rest looked up from reference TRBV7-8 and TRBJ2-1, is GAGVSQSPRYKVAKRGQDVALRCDPISGHVSLFWYQQALGQGPEFLTYFQNEAQLDKSGLPSDRFFAERPEGSVSTLKIQRTQQEDSAVYLCASSLEGGWASYNEQFFGPGTRLTVL.

This clonotype was found a few times. The chain combines TRBV2 with TRBJ1-3; D is undetermined. The CDR3 extends over 15 amino acids. V lost 4 bases and J lost 4, with 14 bases in between. The germline gives CDR1 SNHLY, CDR2 FYNNEI. CDR3 loop: CASSARDQSGNTIYF. CDR3 sequence (DNA): TGTGCCAGCAGTGCTCGGGATCAGTCGGGAAACACCATATATTTT.

V and J are TRBV24-1 and TRBJ2-1; D possibly uses TRBD1 or TRBD2 (5 bases each). The CDR3 runs 13 residues. Trimming shortened V by 0 bases and J by 10 bases, and 9 bases separated the two germline ends. Germline CDR1 KGHDR, CDR2 SFDVKD. The CDR3, as DNA: TGTGCCACCAGTGATTTGACTAGGGGAGAGCAGTTCTTC. Amino acid sequence: CATSDLTRGEQFF.

The V gene is TRBV9, the J gene TRBJ1-2; D remains unclear. Germline V CDR1 and CDR2: SGDLS, YYNGEE. With 3 bases removed from V and 6 bases from J, the gap between germline ends came to 9 bases. The CDR3 has 12 residues. The CDR3 DNA reads TGTGCCAGCAGCGCCCCGAGGGATGGCTACACCTTC. Amino acid sequence: CASSAPRDGYTF. Complete variable domain (other parts from reference TRBV9 and TRBJ1-2): DSGVTQTPKHLITATGQRVTLRCSPRSGDLSVYWYQQSLDQGLQFLIQYYNGEERAKGNILERFSAQQFPDLHSELNLSSLELGDSALYFCASSAPRDGYTFGSGTRLTVV.

Only a few counts were recorded for this clonotype. The gene calls are TRBV12-3 or TRBV12-4 and TRBJ2-1, with D perhaps TRBD2 (5 bases). This CDR3 has 15 amino acids. Deletions cut 5 bases from V and 2 bases from J, with 13 bases between. CDR3 nucleotide sequence: TGTGCCAGCAGTGCCAGTGGACTCGCCTACAATGAGCAGTTCTTC. The encoded protein is CASSASGLAYNEQFF.

This clonotype was seen a handful of times. This chain joins TRBV28 and TRBJ1-5, with 7 bases matching TRBD1. The germline CDR1 and CDR2 sequences are MDHEN and SYDVKM. The CDR3 extends over 14 amino acids. J lost 5 bases, V lost 7 bases, and 8 bases had no gene match. CDR3 nucleotides: TGTGCCAGCACCCCACAGGGGTTGTATCAGCCCCAGCATTTT. Translation gives CASTPQGLYQPQHF.

The chain combines TRBV2 with TRBJ1-3; D remains unclear. The CDR3 has 18 amino acids. The germline CDR1 and CDR2 sequences are SNHLY and FYNNEI. CDR3 loop: CAFLGRIKGWLSGNTIYF. The CDR3 nucleotides are TGTGCTTTCCTTGGCAGAATCAAGGGTTGGCTATCCGGAAACACCATATATTTT.

The CDR3 DNA reads as TGTGCCAGCAGTACTGAATGGGGCCTGGGAAACATTCAGTACTTC. It encodes CASSTEWGLGNIQYF. The genes are TRBV27 and TRBJ2-4; a possible D gene is TRBD1 (5 bases). With 5 bases removed from V and 6 bases from J, the gap between germline ends came to 17 bases. Germline CDR1 reads MNHEY; CDR2 reads SMNVEV (reference sequence). CDR3 length: 15 amino acids.

J is TRBJ2-3 and V is TRBV6-4; 7 nucleotides match TRBD1. The junction had 12 bases not matched to a gene; V was cut back by 6 bases and J by 3 bases. Germline-derived CDR1 and CDR2 are MRHNA and SNTAGT. The CDR3 spans 16 residues. CDR3 nucleotide sequence: TGTGCCAGCAGCCTAGACAGGGCAAAAACTACAGATACGCAGTATTTT. Translating it yields CASSLDRAKTTDTQYF.

This sequence joins TRBV7-6 and TRBJ2-7; unclear D gene. Trimming left V 4 bases short and J 6 bases short, with 10 bases between. The CDR3 is made up of 12 amino acids. Germline loops: CDR1 SGHVS, CDR2 FNYEAQ. CDR3 in DNA: TGTGCCAGCAGCTCCCACCTTTCCGAGCAGTACTTC. Protein: CASSSHLSEQYF. Filled out from reference TRBV7-6 and TRBJ2-7, the complete variable domain reads GAGVSQSPRYKVTKRGQDVALRCDPISGHVSLYWYRQALGQGPEFLTYFNYEAQQDKSGLPNDRFSAERPEGSISTLTIQRTEQRDSAMYRCASSSHLSEQYFGPGTRLTVT.

This chain uses TRBV7-6 with TRBJ2-1; 10 nucleotides match TRBD1. Germline V gives CDR1 SGHVS, CDR2 FNYEAQ. The CDR3 length is 16 residues. V shed 2 bases, J shed 8 bases, and the junction held 9 bases outside the gene matches. The CDR3 is CASSLLRQGANDEQFF. In nucleotides, the CDR3 is TGTGCCAGCAGCTTACTACGACAGGGGGCTAATGATGAGCAGTTCTTC.

This clonotype was recorded many times. The rearrangement joins TRBV15 to TRBJ2-2; the D gene is possibly TRBD1 (5 bases). The V gene lost 1 base and the J gene lost 4 bases, with 13 bases spanning the gap. Germline CDR1 and CDR2: LNHNV and YYDKDF (reference sequence). The CDR3 has 16 amino acids. CDR3 sequence reads: CATSRGRGGTTGELFF. CDR3 bases: TGTGCCACCAGCAGAGGAAGGGGCGGAACCACCGGGGAGCTGTTTTTT.

V and J are TRBV29-1 and TRBJ2-5, with D perhaps TRBD2 (6 bases). V was cut by 7 bases and J by 4 bases, with 10 bases left in between. The V gene's germline CDR1 is SQVTM and CDR2 ANQGSEA. The CDR3 is 11 amino acids. CDR3 coding DNA: TGCAGCGCCGGGAGCTTAGAGACCCAGTACTTC. Translation gives CSAGSLETQYF.

V gene TRBV5-5 combines with J gene TRBJ1-4; 8 positions match TRBD1. Germline V gene data show CDR1 as SGHKS and CDR2 as YYEKEE (reference sequence). V dropped 2 bases and J dropped 4; count of bases not matched to a gene: 10. The CDR3 sequence is 17 residues long. The CDR3 region has the DNA TGTGCCAGCAGCTTCCAGCCGGGACAGGCGTTTAATGAAAAACTGTTTTTT. This sequence encodes CASSFQPGQAFNEKLFF.

This clonotype was detected a few times. The chain carries TRBV29-1 and TRBJ2-1, with 7 bases fitting TRBD2. This CDR3 spans 16 amino acids. With V trimmed by 0 bases and J by 5 bases, 10 bases remained unmatched. CDR1 is SQVTM and CDR2 is ANQGSEA in the germline V gene. This chain's CDR3 is CSVEEAQAGFDNEQFF. The CDR3 DNA reads as TGCAGCGTTGAAGAGGCGCAAGCGGGGTTCGACAATGAGCAGTTCTTC.

This clonotype has more than one count but fewer than ten. This chain connects TRBV2 to TRBJ2-7; D unresolved. V lost 1 base and J lost 2, with 9 bases in between. This CDR3 comprises 14 residues. CDR1 and CDR2 (germline): SNHLY, FYNNEI. The chain's CDR3 is CASSEGGRPYEQYF. DNA of the CDR3: TGTGCCAGCAGTGAAGGAGGCAGGCCCTACGAGCAGTACTTC.

V usage is TRBV18 and J usage is TRBJ1-6, with D perhaps TRBD1 (6 bases). The CDR3 loop spans 14 amino acids. Trimming removed 3 bases at V and 5 bases at J, with 8 bases between. In germline, CDR1 is KGHSH, CDR2 LQKENI. The CDR3 region has the DNA TGTGCCAGCTCACCGGACAGTAATAATTCACCCCTCCACTTT. It yields the protein CASSPDSNNSPLHF.

This clonotype was counted only a few times. The V and J genes are TRBV12-3 or TRBV12-4 and TRBJ2-3, with 9 bases identical to TRBD2. The CDR3 extends over 16 amino acids. Unmatched junction bases numbered 8, after V lost 2 bases and J lost 5 bases. The CDR3 is CASSLRSSGTLDTQYF. CDR3 DNA: TGTGCCAGCAGTTTAAGGTCTAGCGGGACCTTAGATACGCAGTATTTT.

In its sample, this clonotype was seen a few times. The V and J genes are TRBV1 and TRBJ1-1; no DNA check was done on the table's D call, TRBD1. TRBV1 is recorded as a pseudogene. The CDR3 loop spans 12 amino acids. CDR3 in DNA: TGCACCAGCGGGACAGGGGACACTGAAGCTTTCTTT. As protein: CTSGTGDTEAFF.

This chain uses TRBV12-3 or TRBV12-4 with TRBJ1-2; D remains unclear. V dropped 6 bases and J dropped 5 bases, with 10 bases sitting between them. The CDR3 spans 12 residues. The CDR3 spells CASSNRFYGYTF. The DNA of the CDR3 is TGTGCCAGCAGCAACCGATTTTATGGCTACACCTTC.

J is TRBJ2-7 and V is TRBV7-9; tentatively, D is TRBD1 (6 bases). V was pared by 3 bases and J by 4 bases, with 13 bases between. Germline V CDR1 and CDR2: SEHNR, FQNEAQ (reference sequence). The CDR3 extends over 14 amino acids. CDR3 DNA: TGTGCCAGCAGCTTGGTAGGGACAAAGTACGAGCAGTACTTC. Protein sequence: CASSLVGTKYEQYF.

V gene TRBV30 combines with J gene TRBJ2-7, with D perhaps assigned TRBD1 or TRBD2 (5 bases each). V lost 5 bases and J lost 3, with 14 bases in between. Germline loops: CDR1 GTSNPN, CDR2 SVGIG (reference sequence). This CDR3 is 13 amino acids long. The CDR3 DNA is TGTGCCTGGGGCAGGGACCGCCTCTACGAGCAGTACTTC. Its translation is CAWGRDRLYEQYF. The full variable domain, completed using reference TRBV30 and TRBJ2-7, is SQTIHQWPATLVQPVGSPLSLECTVEGTSNPNLYWYRQAAGRGLQLLFYSVGIGQISSEVPQNLSASRPQDRQFILSSKKLLLSDSGFYLCAWGRDRLYEQYFGPGTRLTVT.

The gene calls are TRBV4-1 and TRBJ2-5; D gene unclear. The CDR3 is 16 residues long. V gave up 5 bases and J gave up 2 bases, with 18 bases separating them. CDR1 MGHRA and CDR2 YSYEKL come from the germline V gene. The CDR3 loop reads CASSYSDGKLQETQYF. The DNA for the CDR3 is TGCGCCAGCAGCTACTCGGACGGAAAATTGCAAGAGACCCAGTACTTC.

The rearrangement uses TRBV24-1 and TRBJ2-3; 11 bases agree with TRBD2. The V segment lost 4 bases and the J segment 3 bases; nucleotides outside the gene matches: 11. Germline V gene data show CDR1 as KGHDR and CDR2 as SFDVKD. The CDR3 has 18 amino acids. CDR3 region: CATSDRDLTSGKTDTQYF. CDR3 sequence (DNA): TGTGCCACCAGTGACCGGGACCTGACTAGCGGGAAGACAGATACGCAGTATTTT.

V is TRBV20-1 and J is TRBJ1-4; TRBD1 is a possible D gene (5 bases). From germline, CDR1 is DFQATT and CDR2 SNEGSKA (reference sequence). CDR3 size: 15 residues. Trimming took off 0 bases at V and 4 bases at J, with 12 bases between the two ends. The CDR3 protein is CSARDQGRINEKLFF. The CDR3 region has the DNA TGCAGTGCTAGAGATCAGGGACGGATTAATGAAAAACTGTTTTTT.